The clone carrying this TCR beta chain was detected ten times or more. This sample is drawn from a study of immune characterization of retroperitoneal liposarcoma. TCRdb reprocessed the PCR reads with MiXCR, giving one entry per CDR3 protein. The table includes about 9,500 distinct CDR3 sequences, approximately 30% detected once. This CDR3 region has 16 residues. The V and J ends lost 0 bases and 3 bases respectively, with 12 bases between them. Germline lookup yields CDR1 SGHNT and CDR2 YENEEA. The sequencing input was tumor tissue. The chain joins TRBV11-3 to TRBJ2-1; D is possibly TRBD1 (6 bases). The TCR originated in a male donor with retroperitoneal liposarcoma. Written as DNA, the CDR3 is TGTGCCAGCAGCTTAGATCTGGGACAAAGCTACAATGAGCAGTTCTTC. This codes for CASSLDLGQSYNEQFF.